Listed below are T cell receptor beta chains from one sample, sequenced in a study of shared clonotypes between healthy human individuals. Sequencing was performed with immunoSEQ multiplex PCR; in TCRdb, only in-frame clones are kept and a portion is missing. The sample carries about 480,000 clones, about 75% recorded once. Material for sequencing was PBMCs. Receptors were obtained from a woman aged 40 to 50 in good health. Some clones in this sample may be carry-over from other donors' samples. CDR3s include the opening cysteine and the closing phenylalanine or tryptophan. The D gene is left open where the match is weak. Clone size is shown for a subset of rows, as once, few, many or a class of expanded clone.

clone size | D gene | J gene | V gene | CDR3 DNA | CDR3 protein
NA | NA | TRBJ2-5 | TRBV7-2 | TGTGCCAGCAGCTTTGGAAGCGGCCAAGAGACCCAGTACTTC | CASSFGSGQETQYF
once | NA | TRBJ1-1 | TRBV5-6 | TGTGCCAGCAGCTTCTTCGCTCTCAACACTGAAGCTTTCTTT | CASSFFALNTEAFF
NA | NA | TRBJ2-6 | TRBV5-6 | TGTGCCAGCTGCAGGGGGGTTTCCGGGGCCAACGTCCTGACTTTC | CASCRGVSGANVLTF
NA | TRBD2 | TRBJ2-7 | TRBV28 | TGTGCCAGCAGTCATCCTAGCGGAGCCTCCTACGAGCAGTACTTC | CASSHPSGASYEQYF
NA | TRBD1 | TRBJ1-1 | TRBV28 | TGTGCCAGCAGAAGCCCCTTCCCCGGGACAGGGGTCTTCATGAACACTGAAGCTTTCTTT | CASRSPFPGTGVFMNTEAFF
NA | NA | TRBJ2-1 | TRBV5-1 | TGCGCCAGCACACAAACTAGGGATGAGCAGTTCTTC | CASTQTRDEQFF
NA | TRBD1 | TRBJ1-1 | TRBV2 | TGTGCCAGCAGTCGACCTCAGGGGGGGGTTAAGAACACTGAAGCTTTCTTT | CASSRPQGGVKNTEAFF
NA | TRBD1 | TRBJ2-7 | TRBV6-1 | TGTGCCAGCATCCCTGACACAGGGGGGTACGAGCAGTACTTC | CASIPDTGGYEQYF
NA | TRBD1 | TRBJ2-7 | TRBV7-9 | TGTGCCAGCAGCTTCGCAGGGGGAACCTACGAGCAGTACTTC | CASSFAGGTYEQYF
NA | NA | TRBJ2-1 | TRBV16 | TGTGCCAGCAGCCCGGAGACCGGGCTTTACAATGAGCAGTTCTTC | CASSPETGLYNEQFF
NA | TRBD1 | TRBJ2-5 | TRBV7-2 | TGTGCCAGCAGCTCGTTACGGGACAGGGAGCTCCGGGAGACCCAGTACTTC | CASSSLRDRELRETQYF
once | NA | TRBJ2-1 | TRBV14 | TGTGCCAGCAGCCAAGATAGTGGAGCAGGGCACAATGAGCAGTTCTTC | CASSQDSGAGHNEQFF
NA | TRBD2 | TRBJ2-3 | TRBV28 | TGTGCCAGCAGTCCAGGGTTTGCGGGAGTGAATACGCAGTATTTT | CASSPGFAGVNTQYF
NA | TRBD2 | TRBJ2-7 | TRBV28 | TGTGCCAGCAGTGGAAGGACTAGCGGGAGCTACGAGCAGTACTTC | CASSGRTSGSYEQYF
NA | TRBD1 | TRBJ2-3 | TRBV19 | TGTGCCAGTAGTGCGACAGGGTCAGATACGCAGTATTTT | CASSATGSDTQYF
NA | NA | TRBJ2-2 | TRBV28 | TGTGCCAGCAGTCCCACCGGGGAGCTGTTTTTT | CASSPTGELFF
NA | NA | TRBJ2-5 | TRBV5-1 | TGCGCCAGCAGCTTGCAGGGGCAAGAGACCCAGTACTTC | CASSLQGQETQYF
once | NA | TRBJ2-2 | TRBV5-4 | TGTGCCAGCAGCCCCTCCTCAGCACGGGCCGGGGAGCTGTTTTTT | CASSPSSARAGELFF
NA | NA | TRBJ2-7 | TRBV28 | TGTGCCAGCAGTTCCCCGTCCGGCGCCTACGAGCAGTACTTC | CASSSPSGAYEQYF
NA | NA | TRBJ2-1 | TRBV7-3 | TGTGCCAGCAGCTCCCAGCCGGTTTCCTACAATGAGCAGTTCTTC | CASSSQPVSYNEQFF
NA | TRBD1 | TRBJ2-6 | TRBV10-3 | TGTGCCATCAGTGCCCAGACAGGGGGCTCTGGGGCCAACGTCCTGACTTTC | CAISAQTGGSGANVLTF
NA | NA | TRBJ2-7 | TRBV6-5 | TGTGCCAGCAGCCGGGACGGTCGCGAGCAGTACTTC | CASSRDGREQYF
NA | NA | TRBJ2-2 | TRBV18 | TGTGCCAGCTCACCATTGCGGGAACCCGCGAACACCGGGGAGCTGTTTTTT | CASSPLREPANTGELFF
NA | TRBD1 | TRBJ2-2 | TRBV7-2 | TGTGCCAGCAGCTTCGACAGGGTCACCGGGGAGCTGTTTTTT | CASSFDRVTGELFF
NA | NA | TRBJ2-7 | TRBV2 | TGTGCCAGCAGTGTTTCAGGGGCCTACGAGCAGTACTTC | CASSVSGAYEQYF
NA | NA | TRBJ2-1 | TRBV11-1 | TGTGCCAGCAGTTTAGAAAGGGACAATGAGCAGTTCTTC | CASSLERDNEQFF
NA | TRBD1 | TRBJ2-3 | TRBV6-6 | TGTGCCAGCAGTCCGGGACAGCCGTATACGCAGTATTTT | CASSPGQPYTQYF